The T cell receptor (beta chain) under discussion was sequenced for a study of PD-1 blockade in classical Hodgkin lymphoma. Trimming left V 6 bases short and J 2 bases short, with 13 bases between. CDR3 length: 14 residues. Germline V gene data show CDR1 as MDHEN and CDR2 as SYDVKM. TCRdb's table, derived via immunoSEQ multiplex PCR, lists solely in-frame clones and lacks some. The data show 40,000 to 45,000 clones, with 60% to 80% seen just once and over 2% held by the top ten. Time point of the sample: cycle 4 day 1 (C4D1), after less than seven weeks of nivolumab. Every patient was affected by relapse after autologous stem cell transplantation, while exposure to brentuximab vedotin was not uniform.

Here the sequenced sample was peripheral blood mononuclear cells (PBMCs), taken before the fourth cycle of nivolumab. The sequence was collected from a human donor with classical Hodgkin lymphoma. This chain links TRBV28 with TRBJ2-5; D uncertain. CDR3 in DNA: TGTGCCAGCAGCTCCGATTCCCCACAAGAGACCCAGTACTTC. This translates into CASSSDSPQETQYF.